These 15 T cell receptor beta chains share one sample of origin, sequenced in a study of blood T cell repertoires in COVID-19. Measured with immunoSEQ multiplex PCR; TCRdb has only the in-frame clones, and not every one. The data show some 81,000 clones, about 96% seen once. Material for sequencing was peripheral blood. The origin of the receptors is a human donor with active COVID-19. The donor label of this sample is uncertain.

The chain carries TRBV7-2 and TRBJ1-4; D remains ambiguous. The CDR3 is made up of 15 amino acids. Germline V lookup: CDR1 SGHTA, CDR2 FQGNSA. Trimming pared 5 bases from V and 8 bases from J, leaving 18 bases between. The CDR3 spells CASSLSGLTGEKLFF. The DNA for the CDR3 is TGTGCCAGCAGCCTAAGTGGTCTCACGGGGGAAAAACTGTTTTTT.

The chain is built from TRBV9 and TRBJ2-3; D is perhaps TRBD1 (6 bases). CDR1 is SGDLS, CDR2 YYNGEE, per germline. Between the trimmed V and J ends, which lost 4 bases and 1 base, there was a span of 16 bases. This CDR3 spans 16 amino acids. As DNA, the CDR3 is TGTGCCAGCAGCACCCAGGGGTGGGGACGCACAGATACGCAGTATTTT. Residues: CASSTQGWGRTDTQYF.

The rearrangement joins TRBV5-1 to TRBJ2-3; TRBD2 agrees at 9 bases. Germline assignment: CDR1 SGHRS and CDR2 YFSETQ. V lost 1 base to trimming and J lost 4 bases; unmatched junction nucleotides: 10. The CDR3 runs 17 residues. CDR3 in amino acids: CASSLWASGAGADTQYF. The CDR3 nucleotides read TGCGCCAGCAGCTTGTGGGCTAGCGGGGCGGGCGCAGATACGCAGTATTTT. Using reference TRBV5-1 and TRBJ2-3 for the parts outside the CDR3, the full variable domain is KAGVTQTPRYLIKTRGQQVTLSCSPISGHRSVSWYQQTPGQGLQFLFEYFSETQRNKGNFPGRFSGRQFSNSRSEMNVSTLELGDSALYLCASSLWASGAGADTQYFGPGTRLTVL.

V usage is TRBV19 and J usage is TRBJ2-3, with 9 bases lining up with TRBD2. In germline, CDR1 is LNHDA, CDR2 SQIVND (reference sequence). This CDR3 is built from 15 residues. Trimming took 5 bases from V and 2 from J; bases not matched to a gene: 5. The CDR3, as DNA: TGTGCCAGTAGTTCCCTAGCGGGGATCACAGATACGCAGTATTTT. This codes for CASSSLAGITDTQYF.

The DNA for the CDR3 is TGTGCCAGCAGCTTGGCCACAGGGCTGGGAGAGACCCAGTACTTC. Amino acids: CASSLATGLGETQYF. The chain is built from TRBV5-6 and TRBJ2-5, with D possibly being TRBD1 (6 bases). The CDR3 runs 15 residues. Germline CDR1 is SGHDT and CDR2 is YYEEEE. V was clipped by 0 bases and J by 4 bases, with 13 bases between them.

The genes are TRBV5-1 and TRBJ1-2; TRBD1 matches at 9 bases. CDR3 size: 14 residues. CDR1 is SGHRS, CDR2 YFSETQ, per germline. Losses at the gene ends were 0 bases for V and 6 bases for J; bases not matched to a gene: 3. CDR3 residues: CASSLGGQGDGYTF. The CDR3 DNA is TGCGCCAGCAGCTTGGGGGGACAGGGCGATGGCTACACCTTC.

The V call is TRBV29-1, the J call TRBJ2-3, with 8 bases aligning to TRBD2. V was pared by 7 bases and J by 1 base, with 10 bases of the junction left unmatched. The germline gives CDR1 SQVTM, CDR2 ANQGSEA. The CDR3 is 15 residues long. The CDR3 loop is CSATGTRGGTDTQYF. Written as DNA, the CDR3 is TGCAGCGCCACCGGGACTAGGGGGGGCACAGATACGCAGTATTTT.

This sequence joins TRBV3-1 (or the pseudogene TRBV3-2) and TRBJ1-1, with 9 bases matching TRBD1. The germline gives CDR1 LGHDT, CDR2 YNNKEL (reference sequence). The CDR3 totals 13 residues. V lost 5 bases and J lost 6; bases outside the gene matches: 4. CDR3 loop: CASSRTGVAEAFF. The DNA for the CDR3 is TGTGCCAGCAGCAGGACAGGGGTCGCTGAAGCTTTCTTT.

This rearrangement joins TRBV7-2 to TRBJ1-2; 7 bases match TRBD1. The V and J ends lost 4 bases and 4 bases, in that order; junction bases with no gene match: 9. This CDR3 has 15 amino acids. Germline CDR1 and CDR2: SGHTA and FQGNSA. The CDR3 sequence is CASSSQTGTSYGYTF. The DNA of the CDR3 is TGTGCCAGCAGCTCCCAGACAGGGACGAGCTATGGCTACACCTTC.

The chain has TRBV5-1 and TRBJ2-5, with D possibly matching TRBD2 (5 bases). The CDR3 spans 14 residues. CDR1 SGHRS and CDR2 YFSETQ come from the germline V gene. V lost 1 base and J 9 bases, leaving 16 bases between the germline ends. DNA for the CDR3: TGCGCCAGCAGCTTGTGGACGGGTCCGGAGGCCCAGTACTTC. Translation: CASSLWTGPEAQYF.

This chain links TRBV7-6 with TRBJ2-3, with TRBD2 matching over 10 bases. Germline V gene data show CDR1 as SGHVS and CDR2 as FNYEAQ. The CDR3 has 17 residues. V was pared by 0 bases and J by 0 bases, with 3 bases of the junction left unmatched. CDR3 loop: CASSLALAGESTDTQYF. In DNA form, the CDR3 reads TGTGCCAGCAGCTTAGCCCTAGCGGGGGAAAGCACAGATACGCAGTATTTT.

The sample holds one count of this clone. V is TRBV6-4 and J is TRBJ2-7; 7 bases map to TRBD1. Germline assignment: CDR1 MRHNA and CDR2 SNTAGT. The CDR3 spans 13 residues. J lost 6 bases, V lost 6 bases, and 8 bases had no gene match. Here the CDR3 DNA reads TGTGCCAGCAGCCCCGAACAGGGGTTCGAGCAGTACTTC. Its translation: CASSPEQGFEQYF.

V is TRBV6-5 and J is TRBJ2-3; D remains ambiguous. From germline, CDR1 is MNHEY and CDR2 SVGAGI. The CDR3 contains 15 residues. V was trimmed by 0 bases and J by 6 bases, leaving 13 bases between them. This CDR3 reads CASSYSISRSDTQYF. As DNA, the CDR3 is TGTGCCAGCAGTTACTCGATTTCACGGTCCGATACGCAGTATTTT.

CDR3 bases: TGTGCCACCAGCGGCCAAGGGACTAGCGGGAGATGGGATGAGCAGTTCTTC. Translation: CATSGQGTSGRWDEQFF. The V call is TRBV15, the J call TRBJ2-1; 14 nucleotides match TRBD2. The germline CDR1 and CDR2 sequences are LNHNV and YYDKDF (reference sequence). The V and J ends lost 5 bases and 8 bases, in that order; junction bases with no gene match: 11. The CDR3 loop spans 17 amino acids.

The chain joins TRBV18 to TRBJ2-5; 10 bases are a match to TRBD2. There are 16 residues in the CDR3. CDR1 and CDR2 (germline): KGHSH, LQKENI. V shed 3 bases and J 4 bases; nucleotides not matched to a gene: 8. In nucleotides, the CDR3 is TGTGCCAGCTCACCTGCTCCTAGCGGGGGTTTAGAGACCCAGTACTTC. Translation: CASSPAPSGGLETQYF. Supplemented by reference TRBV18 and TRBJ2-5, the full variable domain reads NAGVMQNPRHLVRRRGQEARLRCSPMKGHSHVYWYRQLPEEGLKFMVYLQKENIIDESGMPKERFSAEFPKEGPSILRIQQVVRGDSAAYFCASSPAPSGGLETQYFGPGTRLLVL.